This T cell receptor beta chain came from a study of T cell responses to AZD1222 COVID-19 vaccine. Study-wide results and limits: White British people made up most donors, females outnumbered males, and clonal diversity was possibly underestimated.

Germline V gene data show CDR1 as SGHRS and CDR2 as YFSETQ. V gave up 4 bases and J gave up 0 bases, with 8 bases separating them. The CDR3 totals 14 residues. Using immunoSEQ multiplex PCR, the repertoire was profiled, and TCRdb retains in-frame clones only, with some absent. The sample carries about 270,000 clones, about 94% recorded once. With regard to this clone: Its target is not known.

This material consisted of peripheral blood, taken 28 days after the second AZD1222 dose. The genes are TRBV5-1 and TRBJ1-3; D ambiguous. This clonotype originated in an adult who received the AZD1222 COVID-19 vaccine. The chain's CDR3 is CASSPQDSGNTIYF. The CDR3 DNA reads TGCGCCAGCAGCCCCCAGGACTCTGGAAACACCATATATTTT.